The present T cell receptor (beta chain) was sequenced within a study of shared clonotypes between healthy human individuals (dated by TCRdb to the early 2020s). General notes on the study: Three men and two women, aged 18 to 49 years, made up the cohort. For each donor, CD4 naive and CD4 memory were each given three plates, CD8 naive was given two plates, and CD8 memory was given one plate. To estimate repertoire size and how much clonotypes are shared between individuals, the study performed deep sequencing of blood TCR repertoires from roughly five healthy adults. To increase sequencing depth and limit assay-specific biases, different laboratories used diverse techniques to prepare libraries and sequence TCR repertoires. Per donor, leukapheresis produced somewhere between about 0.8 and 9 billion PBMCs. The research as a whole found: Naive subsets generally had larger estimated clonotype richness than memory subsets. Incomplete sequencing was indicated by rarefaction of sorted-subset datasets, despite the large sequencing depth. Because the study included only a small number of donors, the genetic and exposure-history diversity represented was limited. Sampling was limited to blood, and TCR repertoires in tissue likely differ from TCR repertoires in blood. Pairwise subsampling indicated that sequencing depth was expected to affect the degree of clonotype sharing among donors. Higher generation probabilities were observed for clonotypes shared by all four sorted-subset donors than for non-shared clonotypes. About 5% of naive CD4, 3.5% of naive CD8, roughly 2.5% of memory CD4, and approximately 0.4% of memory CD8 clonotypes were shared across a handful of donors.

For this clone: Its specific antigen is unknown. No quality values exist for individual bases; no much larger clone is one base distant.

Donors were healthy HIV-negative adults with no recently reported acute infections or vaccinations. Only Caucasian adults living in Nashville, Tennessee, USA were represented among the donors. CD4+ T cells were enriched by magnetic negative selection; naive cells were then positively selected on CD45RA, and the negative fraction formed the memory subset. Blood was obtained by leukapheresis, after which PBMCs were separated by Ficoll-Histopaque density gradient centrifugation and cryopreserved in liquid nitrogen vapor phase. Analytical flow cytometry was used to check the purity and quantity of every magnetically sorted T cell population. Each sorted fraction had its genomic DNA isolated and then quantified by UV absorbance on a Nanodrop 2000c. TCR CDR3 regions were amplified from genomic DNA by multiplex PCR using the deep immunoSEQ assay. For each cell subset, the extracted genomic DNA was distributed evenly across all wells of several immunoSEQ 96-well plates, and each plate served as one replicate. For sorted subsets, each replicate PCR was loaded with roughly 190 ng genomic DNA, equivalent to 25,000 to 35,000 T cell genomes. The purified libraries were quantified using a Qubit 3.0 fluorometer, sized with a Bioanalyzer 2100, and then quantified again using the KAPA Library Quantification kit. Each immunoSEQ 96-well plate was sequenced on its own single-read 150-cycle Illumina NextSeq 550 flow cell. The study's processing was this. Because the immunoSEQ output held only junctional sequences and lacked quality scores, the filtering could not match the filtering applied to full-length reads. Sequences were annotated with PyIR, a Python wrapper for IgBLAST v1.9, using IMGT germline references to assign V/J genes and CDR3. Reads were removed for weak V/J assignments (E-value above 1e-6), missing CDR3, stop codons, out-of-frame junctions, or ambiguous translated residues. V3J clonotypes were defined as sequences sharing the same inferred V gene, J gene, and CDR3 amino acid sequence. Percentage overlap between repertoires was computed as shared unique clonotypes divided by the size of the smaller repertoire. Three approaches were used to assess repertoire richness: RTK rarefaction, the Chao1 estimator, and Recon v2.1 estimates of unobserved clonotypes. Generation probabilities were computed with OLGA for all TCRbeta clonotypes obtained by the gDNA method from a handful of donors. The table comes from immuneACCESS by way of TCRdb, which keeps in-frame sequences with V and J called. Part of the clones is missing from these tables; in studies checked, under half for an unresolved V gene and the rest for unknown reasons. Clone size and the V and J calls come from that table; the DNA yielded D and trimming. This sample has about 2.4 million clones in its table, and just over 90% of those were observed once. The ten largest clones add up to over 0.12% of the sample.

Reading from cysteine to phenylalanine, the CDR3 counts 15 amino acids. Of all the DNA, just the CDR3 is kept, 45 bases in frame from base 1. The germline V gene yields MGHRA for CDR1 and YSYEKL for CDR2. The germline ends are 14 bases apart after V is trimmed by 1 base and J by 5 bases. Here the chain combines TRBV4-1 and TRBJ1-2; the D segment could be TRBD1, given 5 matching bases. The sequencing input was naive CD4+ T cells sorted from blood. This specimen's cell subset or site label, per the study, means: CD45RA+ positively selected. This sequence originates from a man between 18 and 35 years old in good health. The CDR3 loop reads CASSQVKLGVYGYTF. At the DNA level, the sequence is TGCGCCAGCAGCCAAGTTAAGTTGGGGGTTTATGGCTACACCTTC.